The 26 T cell receptor beta chains below were found in one sample sequenced in a study of T cells after yellow fever vaccination. A single record per CDR3 protein comes from TCRdb applying MiXCR to the 5' RACE reads. The table has some 120,000 distinct CDR3 sequences, approximately 7% seen once. The starting material was CD4+ T cells sorted from PBMCs, obtained more than 8 days after the first yellow fever vaccination. The receptors shown here come from a man between 18 and 29 years old who received the YFV17D yellow fever vaccine.

The table lists this clonotype with many counts. The genes are TRBV5-5 and TRBJ2-6, with D unclear. The germline V gene has CDR1 SGHKS and CDR2 YYEKEE (reference sequence). The CDR3 runs 11 residues. CDR3 residues: CVLPGANVLTF. In nucleotides, the CDR3 is TGTGTCCTACCTGGGGCCAACGTCCTGACTTTC.

The J gene is TRBJ1-6, the V gene TRBV20-1; D ambiguous. Deletions cut 3 bases from V and 10 bases from J, with 13 bases between. CDR3 size: 13 residues. CDR1 DFQATT and CDR2 SNEGSKA come from the germline V gene (reference sequence). The CDR3 nucleotides read TGCAGTGCTAGTGGAGGGATGGAATCACCCCTCCACTTT. Amino acids: CSASGGMESPLHF.

This clonotype was counted between two and nine times. V gene TRBV14 combines with J gene TRBJ2-2; the D is unclear. Germline V gene data show CDR1 as SGHDN and CDR2 as FVKESK. The CDR3 contains 13 residues. Deletions cut 4 bases from V and 8 bases from J, with 11 bases between. The CDR3 nucleotides are TGTGCCAGCAGCCGCCAAGCACGGGGGGAGCTGTTTTTT. It encodes CASSRQARGELFF.

The chain carries TRBV29-1 and TRBJ2-5; 9 bases are shared with TRBD1. Trimming at V came to 4 bases and at J to 6 bases, leaving 9 bases not matched to a gene. CDR1 is SQVTM, CDR2 ANQGSEA, per germline. This CDR3 has 14 amino acids. The CDR3 DNA is TGCAGCGTTGCGTGGACAGGGGAGGGGAAGACCCAGTACTTC. Protein: CSVAWTGEGKTQYF.

This clonotype appeared many times. The CDR3 DNA reads as TGTGCCAGCAGCTTAGGCGCCTCCGACTGGGAGCAGTACTTC. Translation gives CASSLGASDWEQYF. V is TRBV7-2 and J is TRBJ2-7; D is undetermined. V lost 1 base, J lost 7 bases, and 14 bases lay in between. The length of the CDR3 is 14 residues. Germline V gene data show CDR1 as SGHTA and CDR2 as FQGNSA.

The sample holds many counts of this clonotype. This sequence joins TRBV12-3 or TRBV12-4 and TRBJ2-1, with D perhaps matching TRBD2 (5 bases). The CDR3 is made up of 16 amino acids. With 6 bases removed from V and 0 bases from J, the gap between germline ends came to 15 bases. DNA of the CDR3: TGTGCCAGCAGCCGCGGGCCGGCCGGCTCCTACAATGAGCAGTTCTTC. Amino acids: CASSRGPAGSYNEQFF.

In the case of this clonotype: A read error is possible here, since a much larger clone lies one base away. This chain's CDR3 is CASSPRDTQYF. CDR3 nucleotide sequence: TGTGCCAGCAGCCCCCGAGATACGCAGTATTTT. This chain connects TRBV7-8 to TRBJ2-3; D gene unclear. Trimming removed 5 bases from V and 5 bases from J, with 5 bases in between. The CDR3 is 11 residues long. Germline V gene data show CDR1 as SGHVS and CDR2 as FQNEAQ.

Ten or more counts support this clonotype. The CDR3 coding sequence is TGTGCCAGCAGTGCTCGGGCAGGGGGCCTCGAGCAGTACTTC. Protein product: CASSARAGGLEQYF. The chain is built from TRBV2 and TRBJ2-7; 8 nucleotides match TRBD1. This CDR3 region has 14 residues. Per germline, CDR1 SNHLY and CDR2 FYNNEI. V shed 4 bases and J 6 bases; nucleotides not matched to a gene: 8. Full variable domain (rest looked up from reference TRBV2 and TRBJ2-7): EPEVTQTPSHQVTQMGQEVILRCVPISNHLYFYWYRQILGQKVEFLVSFYNNEISEKSEIFDDQFSVERPDGSNFTLKIRSTKLEDSAMYFCASSARAGGLEQYFGPGTRLTVT.

In its sample, this clonotype was seen a few times. The gene calls are TRBV27 and TRBJ1-6; no reliable D call. The CDR3 is 16 amino acids. With 9 bases removed from V and 3 bases from J, the gap between germline ends came to 18 bases. The germline gives CDR1 MNHEY, CDR2 SMNVEV (reference sequence). The CDR3, as DNA: TGTGCCAGACCACACCATGGAGGGATCTATAATTCACCCCTCCACTTT. Translating it yields CARPHHGGIYNSPLHF.

The sample holds many counts of this clonotype. The chain combines TRBV11-2 with TRBJ2-2, with D possibly matching TRBD1 (6 bases). The V gene lost 9 bases and the J gene lost 6 bases, with 20 bases spanning the gap. This CDR3 has 15 amino acids. Germline CDR1 reads SGHAT; CDR2 reads FQNNGV. The CDR3 loop reads CASLNRAGIAGELFF. Here the CDR3 DNA reads TGTGCCAGTCTCAACAGGGCGGGTATAGCCGGGGAGCTGTTTTTT.

The V gene is TRBV7-2, the J gene TRBJ2-7, with D possibly TRBD2 on 6 matching bases. This CDR3 has 13 amino acids. Germline V CDR1 and CDR2: SGHTA, FQGNSA. V gave up 3 bases and J gave up 0 bases, with 6 bases separating them. This chain's CDR3 is CASSLTSSYEQYF. The DNA of the CDR3 is TGTGCCAGCAGCTTGACTAGCTCCTACGAGCAGTACTTC.

In the case of this clonotype: This may stem from a read error, because a much larger clone lies one nucleotide away. The genes are TRBV7-2 and TRBJ1-1; D gene uncertain. This CDR3 is 11 amino acids long. Germline CDR1 SGHTA, CDR2 FQGNSA. The CDR3 DNA sequence: TGTGCCTGCAGGTTACACACTGAAGCTTTCTTT. Its protein product is CACRLHTEAFF.

J is TRBJ2-5 and V is TRBV11-2; 14 bases align to TRBD2. The CDR3 spans 17 residues. The ends lost 0 bases at V and 9 bases at J; junction bases unmatched: 9. Germline lookup yields CDR1 SGHAT and CDR2 FQNNGV. Here the CDR3 DNA reads TGTGCCAGCAGCTTAGAGGGACTAGCGGGGGCCCGGGGGGCCCAGTACTTC. Translating it yields CASSLEGLAGARGAQYF.

This clonotype was counted at least ten times. The chain has TRBV7-9 and TRBJ2-1; 8 nucleotides align to TRBD1. Unmatched junction bases numbered 6, after V lost 5 bases and J lost 3 bases. In germline, CDR1 is SEHNR, CDR2 FQNEAQ (reference sequence). The CDR3 extends over 15 amino acids. DNA of the CDR3: TGTGCCAGCAGCCCGAGGACAGGGCACTACAATGAGCAGTTCTTC. Its translation: CASSPRTGHYNEQFF. The variable domain in full, completed from reference TRBV7-9 and TRBJ2-1, reads DTGVSQNPRHKITKRGQNVTFRCDPISEHNRLYWYRQTLGQGPEFLTYFQNEAQLEKSRLLSDRFSAERPKGSFSTLEIQRTEQGDSAMYLCASSPRTGHYNEQFFGPGTRLTVL.

This clonotype was seen ten or more times. The chain carries TRBV18 and TRBJ2-5, with a weak D call TRBD2 (5 bases). Deletions cut 3 bases from V and 4 bases from J, with 18 bases between. Per the germline V gene, CDR1 is KGHSH and CDR2 is LQKENI. CDR3 length: 16 residues. This chain's CDR3 is CASSPLPVLVSETQYF. The CDR3 DNA reads as TGTGCCAGCTCACCCCTACCGGTACTAGTATCAGAGACCCAGTACTTC.

This chain connects TRBV20-1 to TRBJ2-3, with 10 bases identical to TRBD2. The trim removed 3 bases at V and 2 bases at J, leaving 5 bases unmatched. The CDR3 has 15 residues. Germline V lookup: CDR1 DFQATT, CDR2 SNEGSKA (reference sequence). The CDR3 sequence is CSASASGGSTDTQYF. The CDR3 coding sequence is TGCAGTGCTAGCGCTAGCGGGGGATCCACAGATACGCAGTATTTT.

Ten or more counts support this clonotype. V gene TRBV7-2 combines with J gene TRBJ1-1; D is possibly TRBD1 (6 bases). Trimming removed 4 bases from V and 1 base from J, with 13 bases in between. Looked up from germline, CDR1 is SGHTA and CDR2 is FQGNSA. The CDR3 contains 15 residues. CDR3 DNA: TGTGCCAGCAGCTCCAGGGGTCCTACGAACACTGAAGCTTTCTTT. This translates into CASSSRGPTNTEAFF.

The table lists this clonotype with a count of one. A much larger clone sits a single nucleotide away, making a read error possible. The chain combines TRBV3-1 with TRBJ2-5; D unclear. The germline CDR1 and CDR2 sequences are LGHDT and YNNKEL (reference sequence). Trimming removed 3 bases at V and 4 bases at J, with 6 bases between. The CDR3 contains 12 residues. CDR3 DNA sequence: TGTGCCAGCAGCCAGAACGGAGAGACCCAGTACTTC. Translation: CASSQNGETQYF.

This clonotype came up many times. The chain links TRBV6-5 to TRBJ1-6, with D hard to call. This CDR3 is built from 14 residues. The germline gives CDR1 MNHEY, CDR2 SVGAGI. The germline V and J ends were trimmed by 8 bases and 0 bases, with 8 bases remaining between them. The chain's CDR3 is CASGRDSYNSPLHF. The DNA of the CDR3 is TGTGCCAGCGGGAGAGACTCCTATAATTCACCCCTCCACTTT.

This clonotype was picked up many times. The chain uses TRBV5-8 and TRBJ2-3, with a possible D match to TRBD2 (5 bases). The CDR3 spans 14 residues. CDR1 and CDR2 (germline): SGHTS, YDEGEE. Trimming shortened V by 3 bases and J by 1 base, and 9 bases separated the two germline ends. Here the CDR3 DNA reads TGTGCCAGCAGCTCACCCGGGGGCACAGATACGCAGTATTTT. It encodes CASSSPGGTDTQYF.

This clonotype was counted at least ten times. This chain uses TRBV23-1 with TRBJ2-7; the D is unclear. TRBV23-1 belongs to the ORF category, with a function that is uncertain. The CDR3 has 17 amino acids. Trimming took 0 bases from V and 2 from J, leaving 17 bases between them. The CDR3 coding sequence is TGCGCCAGCAGTCAATCCCGACAAAACGATACGGCCTACGAGCAGTACGTC. It yields the protein CASSQSRQNDTAYEQYV.

This clonotype was seen repeatedly, ten times or more. V and J are TRBV5-1 and TRBJ1-4, with 7 bases that match TRBD1. The CDR3 length is 14 residues. The V segment lost 0 bases and the J segment 7 bases; nucleotides outside the gene matches: 3. CDR1 is SGHRS, CDR2 YFSETQ, per germline. The CDR3 region has the DNA TGCGCCAGCAGCTTGGGCCAGGGGGGTGAAAAACTGTTTTTT. Its translation is CASSLGQGGEKLFF.

In this sample, this clonotype turned up many times. J is TRBJ2-3 and V is TRBV3-1, with 8 nucleotides matching TRBD1. Trimming at V came to 5 bases and at J to 7 bases, leaving 5 bases not matched to a gene. The CDR3 extends over 13 amino acids. Per the germline V gene, CDR1 is LGHDT and CDR2 is YNNKEL (reference sequence). The CDR3 DNA is TGTGCCAGCAGCTCGTCAGGGGGCAATACGCAGTATTTT. Its translation: CASSSSGGNTQYF.

This clonotype has just one count. The genes are TRBV20-1 and TRBJ2-1; D is possibly TRBD2 (6 bases). Germline CDR1 and CDR2: DFQATT and SNEGSKA (reference sequence). The length of the CDR3 is 15 residues. The CDR3 loop is CILGQSRGGDNEQFF. CDR3 DNA: TGCATCTTGGGCCAATCTCGCGGCGGGGACAATGAGCAGTTCTTC.

This clonotype was observed at least ten times. The CDR3 DNA is TGTGCCAGCAGACCCGGGACAGGGGACACCGGGGAGCTGTTTTTT. Its protein is CASRPGTGDTGELFF. J is TRBJ2-2 and V is TRBV7-9; 10 bases match TRBD1. Trimming removed 6 bases from V and 3 bases from J; junction bases left unmatched: 4. The CDR3 consists of 15 residues. Germline assignment: CDR1 SEHNR and CDR2 FQNEAQ (reference sequence).

This clonotype was observed at least ten times. The chain recombines TRBV11-2 with TRBJ2-1, with a tentative D call TRBD2 (6 bases). Germline V CDR1 and CDR2: SGHAT, FQNNGV. The CDR3 covers 20 residues. V lost 5 bases and J 1 base, leaving 27 bases between the germline ends. CDR3 DNA sequence: TGTGCCAGCAGCGGTAAGGTGGCGGGGTCCTCTTGGGAGTCCTACAATGAGCAGTTCTTC. This gives the protein CASSGKVAGSSWESYNEQFF.